A single sample gave rise to the 31 T cell receptor beta chains below, sequenced in a study of T-cell reconstitution after alpha-beta-depleted transplantation in children. Preparation of the TCRbeta library was carried out with unique molecular identifiers. TCRdb passed the PCR reads through MiXCR, listing each CDR3 protein once. The sample lists a few hundred thousand distinct CDR3 sequences; roughly a tenth were seen once. The input for sequencing was PBMCs, taken before TCRalphabeta/CD19-depleted stem cell transplant. These receptor sequences come from a child less than two years old with acute myeloid leukemia, due to receive a stem cell transplant.

In this sample, this clonotype turned up many times. The V gene is TRBV29-1, the J gene TRBJ1-2; the D gene is possibly TRBD1 (6 bases). Germline CDR1 is SQVTM and CDR2 is ANQGSEA. The CDR3 extends over 13 amino acids. V shed 6 bases and J shed 4 bases, with 15 bases lying between them. The CDR3 here is CSVYGTPIYGYTF. In DNA, the CDR3 is TGCAGCGTCTACGGGACACCGATCTATGGCTACACCTTC.

This clonotype was found many times. This sequence joins TRBV20-1 and TRBJ2-3; D is unresolved. CDR1 and CDR2 from the germline V gene are DFQATT and SNEGSKA (reference sequence). The CDR3 sequence is 14 residues long. The V and J ends lost 3 bases and 1 base respectively, with 11 bases between them. DNA for the CDR3: TGCAGTGCTAGGGGCGGCACCGGCACAGATACGCAGTATTTT. It is translated as CSARGGTGTDTQYF.

This clonotype was counted ten times or more. The chain carries TRBV3-1 and TRBJ2-3; no firm D call. V gave up 2 bases and J gave up 4 bases, with 7 bases separating them. This CDR3 is built from 13 residues. CDR1 LGHDT and CDR2 YNNKEL come from the germline V gene (reference sequence). The CDR3 region has the DNA TGTGCCAGCAGCCAACTGGAACCAGATACGCAGTATTTT. Translated: CASSQLEPDTQYF.

This chain links TRBV19 with TRBJ2-7, with 10 bases fitting TRBD2. This CDR3 has 15 residues. After removal of 5 bases from V and 2 bases from J, the junction contained 6 bases not matched to a gene. Germline CDR1 is LNHDA and CDR2 is SQIVND (reference sequence). The CDR3 DNA reads TGTGCCAGTAGTGAGCGGGAGGGCCTTGCCTACGAGCAGTACTTC. Its protein product is CASSEREGLAYEQYF.

This clonotype was detected many times. The chain uses TRBV10-3 and TRBJ2-1; D may correspond to TRBD1 or TRBD2 (5 bases each). The germline CDR1 and CDR2 sequences are ENHRY and SYGVKD. The CDR3 loop spans 17 amino acids. V was shortened by 4 bases and J by 2 bases, with 18 bases between the two germline ends. Here the CDR3 reads CAISGSRDVHTYNEQFF. In DNA, the CDR3 is TGTGCCATCAGTGGATCTCGGGACGTCCATACCTACAATGAGCAGTTCTTC.

This clonotype was seen ten or more times. The J gene is TRBJ2-7, the V gene TRBV7-2; tentatively, D is TRBD2 (5 bases). V was cut by 6 bases and J by 7 bases, with 19 bases left in between. The CDR3 runs 14 residues. The germline V gene encodes CDR1 SGHTA and CDR2 FQGNSA. This CDR3 reads CASSNYSRLWEQYF. The CDR3 coding sequence is TGTGCCAGCAGTAACTATAGCCGACTATGGGAGCAGTACTTC.

This clonotype was seen repeatedly, ten times or more. The gene calls are TRBV5-1 and TRBJ1-1, with D possibly TRBD1 on 5 matching bases. The CDR3 is 12 amino acids. Trimming took off 2 bases at V and 7 bases at J, with 9 bases between the two ends. Germline CDR1 and CDR2: SGHRS and YFSETQ. CDR3 DNA: TGCGCCAGCAGCTTCCGGGGGGTTGAAGCTTTCTTT. Its translation is CASSFRGVEAFF.

This clonotype was picked up many times. The chain uses TRBV3-1 and TRBJ1-1; D is ambiguous. V was shortened by 0 bases and J by 7 bases, with 6 bases between the two germline ends. The length of the CDR3 is 12 residues. Germline CDR1 is LGHDT and CDR2 is YNNKEL (reference sequence). This CDR3 is CASSQDRNEAFF. The CDR3, as DNA: TGTGCCAGCAGCCAAGATCGGAATGAAGCTTTCTTT.

This clonotype was seen many times. This chain links TRBV10-2 with TRBJ2-3; maybe TRBD1 (6 bases). V lost 7 bases to trimming and J lost 4 bases, with 12 bases between them. CDR3 length: 13 amino acids. The V gene's germline CDR1 is WSHSY and CDR2 SAAADI. The CDR3, as DNA: TGCGCCAGCAATACAGGGTTTGCAGATACGCAGTATTTT. This sequence encodes CASNTGFADTQYF.

The sample holds a few counts of this clonotype. V gene TRBV6-1 combines with J gene TRBJ2-3; the match to TRBD2 covers 8 bases. Trimming at V came to 9 bases and at J to 6 bases, leaving 8 bases not matched to a gene. The germline V gene encodes CDR1 MNHNS and CDR2 SASEGT. The CDR3 length is 13 residues. The CDR3 bases are TGTGCCAGACCGCGGGAGGTATTGGATACGCAGTATTTT. This translates into CARPREVLDTQYF.

This clonotype was picked up many times. The chain has TRBV7-8 and TRBJ1-2; possible D gene TRBD1, 5 bases. This CDR3 has 14 amino acids. Trimming stripped 2 bases from V and 2 bases from J, with 9 bases between. In germline, CDR1 is SGHVS, CDR2 FQNEAQ. The CDR3 sequence: CASSLHGGNYGYTF. CDR3 nucleotides: TGTGCCAGCAGCTTACACGGGGGGAACTATGGCTACACCTTC.

This clonotype was counted at least ten times. The J gene is TRBJ2-5, the V gene TRBV20-1; perhaps D is TRBD1 or TRBD2 (5 bases each). V gave up 4 bases and J gave up 5 bases, with 11 bases separating them. The CDR3 has 12 amino acids. Germline V gives CDR1 DFQATT, CDR2 SNEGSKA (reference sequence). The CDR3 sequence: CSATQDSETQYF. The CDR3 region has the DNA TGCAGTGCTACACAGGACTCCGAGACCCAGTACTTC.

This sequence joins TRBV7-6 and TRBJ1-1; 7 positions match TRBD1. Germline V gene data show CDR1 as SGHVS and CDR2 as FNYEAQ. J gave up 7 bases and V 4 bases, and 9 bases lay outside the gene matches. This CDR3 is 14 amino acids long. CDR3 bases: TGTGCCAGCAGCTCGGGACAGCTGATGGGTGAAGCTTTCTTT. This sequence encodes CASSSGQLMGEAFF.

This clonotype was observed at least ten times. This chain joins TRBV5-1 and TRBJ2-5; possibly TRBD2 for D (5 bases). Germline CDR1 SGHRS, CDR2 YFSETQ. With 1 base removed from V and 3 bases from J, the gap between germline ends came to 16 bases. There are 16 residues in the CDR3. This CDR3 reads CASSLSPGSREETQYF. CDR3 DNA: TGCGCCAGCAGCTTGTCCCCGGGGAGTCGTGAAGAGACCCAGTACTTC.

The sample holds many counts of this clonotype. This rearrangement joins TRBV7-9 to TRBJ1-1; TRBD1 might be the D (6 bases). In germline, CDR1 is SEHNR, CDR2 FQNEAQ (reference sequence). Trimming took off 5 bases at V and 3 bases at J, with 19 bases between the two ends. The length of the CDR3 is 16 residues. This chain's CDR3 is CASSPRGGRIDTEAFF. In nucleotides, the CDR3 is TGTGCCAGCAGCCCCCGAGGGGGGCGTATCGACACTGAAGCTTTCTTT.

This clonotype appeared a few times. For the CDR3, the DNA is TGTGCCAGCAGGCAACTGGGAGGCGTCTACAATGAGCAGTTCTTC. Its translation is CASRQLGGVYNEQFF. J is TRBJ2-1 and V is TRBV6-5, with D tentatively TRBD2 (6 bases). Between the trimmed V and J ends, which lost 6 bases and 3 bases, there was a span of 15 bases. The CDR3 runs to 15 residues. Germline V gene sequence: CDR1 MNHEY, CDR2 SVGAGI.

In its sample, this clonotype was seen many times. This chain links TRBV5-1 with TRBJ2-5; TRBD1 agrees at 9 bases. Germline V CDR1 and CDR2: SGHRS, YFSETQ. The CDR3 is made up of 15 amino acids. J lost 1 base, V lost 5 bases, and 6 bases had no gene match. This chain's CDR3 is CASRIDRGAQETQYF. The CDR3 DNA reads as TGCGCCAGCAGAATTGACAGGGGGGCCCAAGAGACCCAGTACTTC.

In this sample, this clonotype turned up a few times. The chain carries TRBV12-3 or TRBV12-4 and TRBJ1-2; D not certain. V gave up 6 bases and J gave up 8 bases, with 16 bases separating them. This CDR3 has 13 amino acids. The chain's CDR3 is CASSPLLDLGYTF. Written as DNA, the CDR3 is TGTGCCAGCAGCCCATTATTGGACCTGGGCTACACCTTC.

There are many counts of this clonotype. The CDR3 loop reads CSAIPLAKNIQYF. DNA for the CDR3: TGCAGTGCGATTCCACTAGCCAAAAACATTCAGTACTTC. This chain uses TRBV20-1 with TRBJ2-4; no reliable D call. This CDR3 is 13 amino acids long. V was pared by 6 bases and J by 0 bases, with 9 bases between. Per the germline V gene, CDR1 is DFQATT and CDR2 is SNEGSKA (reference sequence).

This clonotype was found many times. Here the CDR3 reads CASSPGQGANYGYTF. The CDR3 DNA reads TGTGCCAGCAGTCCTGGACAGGGGGCGAACTATGGCTACACCTTC. V gene TRBV12-3 or TRBV12-4 combines with J gene TRBJ1-2; TRBD1 matches at 11 bases. V dropped 5 bases and J dropped 2; count of bases not matched to a gene: 4. This CDR3 has 15 amino acids.

The chain employs TRBV12-3 or TRBV12-4 and TRBJ1-1, with unresolved D. V lost 5 bases to trimming and J lost 0 bases, with 10 bases between them. CDR3 length: 14 residues. The CDR3 loop is CASSPQLMNTEAFF. In nucleotides, the CDR3 is TGTGCCAGCAGTCCTCAGCTAATGAACACTGAAGCTTTCTTT.

This clonotype was recorded many times. The chain uses TRBV6-6 and TRBJ2-2; 7 bases fit TRBD1. Losses at the gene ends were 5 bases for V and 9 bases for J; bases not matched to a gene: 15. The CDR3 runs to 16 residues. Looked up from germline, CDR1 is MNHNY and CDR2 is SVGAGI (reference sequence). The CDR3: CASSPPGTVLGRELFF. The CDR3 region has the DNA TGTGCCAGCAGTCCCCCCGGGACAGTCTTAGGCCGGGAGCTGTTTTTT.

The J gene is TRBJ2-1, the V gene TRBV19, with 8 nucleotides matching TRBD1. The CDR3 totals 15 residues. The V segment lost 6 bases and the J segment 8 bases; nucleotides outside the gene matches: 12. Per the germline V gene, CDR1 is LNHDA and CDR2 is SQIVND (reference sequence). The CDR3: CASRVGQGLDDEQFF. As DNA, the CDR3 is TGTGCCAGTAGGGTAGGACAGGGTCTAGACGATGAGCAGTTCTTC.

The table lists this clonotype with many counts. A clone one base away is much larger, so this may be a read error. The chain carries TRBV4-2 and TRBJ2-5; D gene ambiguous. Trimming left V 4 bases short and J 5 bases short, with 20 bases between. CDR1 and CDR2 (germline): LGHNA, YNFKEQ. The CDR3 extends over 16 amino acids. Here the CDR3 reads CASSRGSRSVFETQYF. CDR3 DNA: TGTGCCAGCAGCCGAGGAAGCAGGAGTGTTTTTGAGACCCAGTACTTC.

This clonotype was seen many times. The gene calls are TRBV5-1 and TRBJ2-7; 7 bases fit TRBD1. Germline assignment: CDR1 SGHRS and CDR2 YFSETQ. This CDR3 region has 14 residues. V lost 2 bases and J lost 0; bases outside the gene matches: 2. DNA for the CDR3: TGCGCCAGCAGCTTTTCAGGGGGCTCCTACGAGCAGTACTTC. Protein product: CASSFSGGSYEQYF.

This clonotype was seen ten or more times. The gene calls are TRBV10-3 and TRBJ2-2; D might be TRBD1 or TRBD2, each matching 6 bases. CDR1 and CDR2 from the germline V gene are ENHRY and SYGVKD. The CDR3 is made up of 17 amino acids. V lost 5 bases and J lost 2, with 18 bases in between. The CDR3 sequence is CAISPRGQGGNTGELFF. CDR3 DNA sequence: TGTGCCATCAGTCCCCGGGGGCAGGGAGGCAACACCGGGGAGCTGTTTTTT.

This clonotype appeared many times. The chain couples TRBV28 to TRBJ2-1, with D possibly being TRBD2 (5 bases). CDR1 and CDR2 (germline): MDHEN, SYDVKM. This CDR3 comprises 10 residues. The CDR3 nucleotides are TGTGCATCATACAGCGGTGAGCAGTTCTTC. Protein product: CASYSGEQFF.

There are many counts of this clonotype. The chain joins TRBV7-2 to TRBJ1-2, with 9 bases matching TRBD1. Trimming at V came to 5 bases and at J to 6 bases, leaving 10 bases not matched to a gene. CDR3 length: 15 residues. Looked up from germline, CDR1 is SGHTA and CDR2 is FQGNSA. The CDR3 is CASSRAPQGADGYTF. The CDR3 region has the DNA TGTGCCAGCAGCAGAGCCCCACAGGGGGCAGATGGCTACACCTTC.

This clonotype showed up many times. The rearrangement uses TRBV20-1 and TRBJ2-7, with TRBD1 matching 9 bases. The ends lost 6 bases at V and 0 bases at J; junction bases unmatched: 9. Germline V lookup: CDR1 DFQATT, CDR2 SNEGSKA (reference sequence). The CDR3 has 15 residues. CDR3 loop: CSATITGGNSYEQYF. CDR3 sequence (DNA): TGCAGTGCCACCATTACAGGGGGCAACTCCTACGAGCAGTACTTC.

The chain combines TRBV20-1 with TRBJ2-7, with 12 bases aligning to TRBD1. The CDR3 runs 15 residues. Germline V lookup: CDR1 DFQATT, CDR2 SNEGSKA (reference sequence). CDR3 amino acids: CISGGTGGRSYEQYF. CDR3 bases: TGCATCTCGGGCGGGACAGGGGGCCGCTCCTACGAGCAGTACTTC.

This clonotype occurred many times. The chain recombines TRBV7-2 with TRBJ1-1, with 7 bases fitting TRBD1. Trimming at V came to 2 bases and at J to 1 base, leaving 4 bases not matched to a gene. This CDR3 region has 15 residues. Looked up from germline, CDR1 is SGHTA and CDR2 is FQGNSA. The CDR3 DNA follows: TGTGCCAGCAGCTTAACCGGGACAGCGAACACTGAAGCTTTCTTT. It is translated as CASSLTGTANTEAFF. The whole variable domain, filled in from reference TRBV7-2 and TRBJ1-1, reads GAGVSQSPSNKVTEKGKDVELRCDPISGHTALYWYRQSLGQGLEFLIYFQGNSAPDKSGLPSDRFSAERTGGSVSTLTIQRTQQEDSAVYLCASSLTGTANTEAFFGQGTRLTVV.